The rows below give T cell receptor beta chains drawn from one sample of a study of T cells in Graves' hyperthyroidism and ophthalmopathy. TCRdb reprocessed the multiplex PCR reads via MiXCR and lists one record per CDR3 protein. The table has hundreds of thousands of distinct CDR3 sequences, more than 15% seen once. The specimen sequenced was blood. These receptors came from a woman aged 18 to 35 with Graves' hyperthyroidism. CDR3s include the opening cysteine and the closing phenylalanine or tryptophan. The D gene is left open where the match is weak. For some rows the clone size is stated as once, few or many, or as a class when expanded; others skip it.

d_call j_call v_call clone_size cdr3_nt cdr3_aa
- TRBJ2-7 TRBV27 many TGTGCCAGCAGTTTATCGAGACAGCTGGTATCCGAGCAGTACTTC CASSLSRQLVSEQYF
TRBD1 TRBJ1-1 TRBV6-1 many TGTGCCAGCAGTGACTGGGACAGCACCGCATCGGCTTTCTTT CASSDWDSTASAFF
TRBD1 TRBJ2-7 TRBV19 - TGTGCCAGTAGTAAGTCCGGGACAGGGAAAGCCTACGAGCAGTACTTC CASSKSGTGKAYEQYF
- TRBJ1-1 TRBV12-5 many TGTGCTAGTGGTTTGGTACCGAAGGGGGAGCTAAACACTGAAGCTTTCTTT CASGLVPKGELNTEAFF
- TRBJ1-5 TRBV11-2 many TGTGCCAGCAGCTTAGTTTTCGGCAGCAATCAGCCCCAGCATTTT CASSLVFGSNQPQHF
TRBD1 TRBJ1-4 TRBV12-3/TRBV12-4 many TGTGCCAGCAGACCCACAGGGGGCACTAATGAAAAACTGTTTTTT CASRPTGGTNEKLFF
- TRBJ2-7 TRBV13 many TGTGCCAGCAGCGGGGACCGAGCCTACGAGCAGTACTTC CASSGDRAYEQYF
TRBD2 TRBJ2-1 TRBV7-3 many TGTGCCAGCAGCTTAATAGGCGGAGCGGGGCTAAACAATGAGCAGTTCTTC CASSLIGGAGLNNEQFF
TRBD2 TRBJ2-3 TRBV27 many TGTGCCAGCAGTTCCCGGGGCGGGAGTACAGATACGCAGTATTTT CASSSRGGSTDTQYF
TRBD2 TRBJ2-1 TRBV29-1 - TGCAGCTCCGAAAGACTAGCGGGTGGATTTAGCAATGAGCAGTTCTTC CSSERLAGGFSNEQFF
- TRBJ1-2 TRBV28 many TGTGCCAGCAGGATGGCAGGGGACTATGGCTACACCTTC CASRMAGDYGYTF
TRBD1 TRBJ1-2 TRBV7-2 many TGTGCCAGCAACCTCGGGAGGGGGCTCTATGGCTACACCTTC CASNLGRGLYGYTF
- TRBJ2-7 TRBV12-3/TRBV12-4 many TGTGCCAGCAGGGGGTACGAGCAGTACTTC CASRGYEQYF